A selection of T cell receptor beta chains follows, all from one sample in a study of cytomegalovirus exposure and HLA in healthy donors. Clones were read by immunoSEQ multiplex PCR, and TCRdb kept only the in-frame ones, dropping some. The table lists around 140,000 clones, around four fifths of them singletons. Specimen: PBMCs. The source of these receptors is a woman in her forties or fifties in good health and CMV-seropositive. The CDR3 runs from the conserved cysteine through the conserved F or W. The D gene is left open where the match is weak. Clone size is stated in some rows and not others, as once, few, many or a class when expanded.

-	TRBV11-2	TRBJ2-3	-	CASSLYMASTDTQYF	TGTGCCAGCAGCTTATACATGGCTAGCACAGATACGCAGTATTTT
TRBD2	TRBV28	TRBJ2-4	-	CASTRIRTSGSWYF	TGTGCCAGCACCAGAATAAGGACTAGCGGGAGTTGGTACTTC
-	TRBV6-1	TRBJ2-5	-	CASSDRRLSQETQYF	TGTGCCAGCAGTGACCGCCGACTAAGTCAAGAGACCCAGTACTTC
-	TRBV2	TRBJ2-6	-	CASRGANGLTF	TGTGCCAGCAGAGGGGCCAACGGCCTGACTTTC
TRBD2	TRBV6-6	TRBJ2-3	-	CASSPLAGGTDTQYF	TGTGCCAGCAGTCCACTAGCGGGAGGCACAGATACGCAGTATTTT
-	TRBV7-8	TRBJ2-5	-	CASSPTHLATEETQYF	TGTGCCAGCAGCCCCACGCATCTAGCCACCGAAGAGACCCAGTACTTC
-	TRBV18	TRBJ2-1	-	CASSRTRKVYNEQFF	TGTGCCAGCTCACGAACTAGAAAGGTATACAATGAGCAGTTCTTC
TRBD2	TRBV11-3	TRBJ2-1	-	CASSSTTSGNEQFF	TGTGCCAGCAGTTCCACGACTAGCGGGAATGAGCAGTTCTTC
TRBD1	TRBV19	TRBJ1-5	once	CASSMDRYSNQPQHF	TGTGCCAGTAGTATGGACAGGTATAGCAATCAGCCCCAGCATTTT
TRBD2	TRBV29-1	TRBJ2-1	once	CSVAGTSGTIYNEQFF	TGCAGCGTTGCGGGGACTAGCGGGACGATCTACAATGAGCAGTTCTTC
-	TRBV2	TRBJ1-3	-	CARIPPVFGNTIYF	TGTGCCAGGATTCCCCCAGTATTCGGAAACACCATATATTTT
TRBD1	TRBV5-1	TRBJ2-1	-	CASTSQGALYNEQFF	TGCGCCAGCACGAGTCAGGGGGCGCTGTACAATGAGCAGTTCTTC
-	TRBV7-9	TRBJ1-2	-	CASSLPPTF	TGTGCCAGCAGCCTCCCTCCCACCTTC
-	TRBV2	TRBJ2-7	-	CASSAQGAAYEQYF	TGTGCCAGCAGTGCACAGGGAGCCGCCTACGAGCAGTACTTC
-	TRBV9	TRBJ2-3	-	CASSVSFTDTQYF	TGTGCCAGCAGCGTTTCCTTCACAGATACGCAGTATTTT
-	TRBV6-6	TRBJ2-7	-	CASQLPEGPPYEQYF	TGTGCCAGCCAACTCCCCGAGGGCCCCCCCTACGAGCAGTACTTC
-	TRBV7-6	TRBJ1-2	-	CASSPSGGWGGYTF	TGTGCCAGCAGCCCCAGTGGGGGCTGGGGTGGCTACACCTTC
-	TRBV2	TRBJ1-5	-	CASSKGGDNQPQHF	TGTGCCAGCAGTAAGGGAGGGGACAATCAGCCCCAGCATTTT
TRBD2	TRBV11-3	TRBJ2-1	-	CASSRGDSTSGTDEQFF	TGTGCCAGCAGCCGAGGGGATTCGACTAGCGGGACGGATGAGCAGTTCTTC
-	TRBV19	TRBJ1-2	-	CASSIGGQVYGYTF	TGTGCCAGTAGTATAGGTGGCCAGGTTTATGGCTACACCTTC
TRBD1	TRBV28	TRBJ1-1	-	CASSFTTGTGGRDTEAFF	TGTGCCAGCAGCTTTACCACCGGGACAGGGGGGAGAGACACTGAAGCTTTCTTT
-	TRBV28	TRBJ2-1	-	CASSLPSEEGGPFF	TGTGCCAGCAGTTTACCCTCCGAGGAGGGAGGACCGTTCTTC
TRBD1	TRBV28	TRBJ1-2	-	CASSTGTGGGYTF	TGTGCCAGCAGCACCGGGACAGGGGGGGGCTACACCTTC
-	TRBV5-1	TRBJ2-7	-	CASSLARGGHAAQYF	TGCGCCAGCAGCTTGGCCCGCGGGGGCCACGCGGCGCAGTACTTC
-	TRBV5-1	TRBJ2-7	-	CASSVQAAYEQYF	TGCGCCAGCAGCGTTCAGGCCGCCTACGAGCAGTACTTC
TRBD1	TRBV2	TRBJ1-2	-	CASSRDRGVYGYTF	TGTGCCAGCAGTCGGGACAGGGGGGTCTATGGCTACACCTTC
TRBD1	TRBV11-2	TRBJ1-2	-	CASSRTGEYGYTF	TGTGCCAGCAGCCGGACAGGGGAATATGGCTACACCTTC
TRBD1	TRBV15	TRBJ1-1	-	CATSRVPGTGGVTEAFF	TGTGCCACCAGCAGGGTTCCCGGGACAGGGGGAGTTACTGAAGCTTTCTTT
TRBD1	TRBV2	TRBJ1-1	once	CASRAGTENTEAFF	TGTGCCAGCAGGGCCGGGACAGAGAACACTGAAGCTTTCTTT
-	TRBV30	TRBJ2-4	once	CAWSVGGAKNIQYF	TGTGCCTGGAGTGTCGGCGGAGCCAAAAACATTCAGTACTTC
-	TRBV6-6	TRBJ1-2	few	CASSGGFGYTF	TGTGCCAGCAGCGGGGGGTTTGGCTACACCTTC
TRBD2	TRBV5-6	TRBJ2-1	-	CASSSRRAGWYNEQFF	TGTGCCAGCAGCTCCCGCCGAGCGGGATGGTACAATGAGCAGTTCTTC